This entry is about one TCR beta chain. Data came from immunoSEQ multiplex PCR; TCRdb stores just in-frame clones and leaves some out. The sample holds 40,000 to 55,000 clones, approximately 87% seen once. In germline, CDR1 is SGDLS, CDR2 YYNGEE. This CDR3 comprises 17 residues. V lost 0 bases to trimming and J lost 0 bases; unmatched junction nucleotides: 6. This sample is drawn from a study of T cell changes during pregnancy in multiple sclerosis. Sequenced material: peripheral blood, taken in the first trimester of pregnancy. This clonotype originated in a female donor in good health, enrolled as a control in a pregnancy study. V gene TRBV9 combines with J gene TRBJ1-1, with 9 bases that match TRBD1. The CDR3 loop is CASSVDPGTGLNTEAFF. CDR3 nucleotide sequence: TGTGCCAGCAGCGTAGACCCCGGGACAGGGCTGAACACTGAAGCTTTCTTT.